This T cell receptor (beta chain) stems from a study of T-cell memory formation after mild COVID-19. Study results and limitations: CD4+ contracting clones were mainly CM and EM; CD8+ ones, EMRA. Cross-reactive memory appears to have joined, as suggested by some responding clones showing up in pre-infection memory. Day 15 to 85 contractors were CD4/CD8 balanced; later expanders leaned CD4+.

In regard to this clonotype: Its antigen remains unidentified.

From 5'RACE with constant-segment primers came TCR alpha and TCR beta cDNA libraries that carried sample barcodes and UMIs. TCRdb fed the 5' RACE reads into MiXCR, producing one record per CDR3 protein. The sample has 110,000 to 150,000 distinct CDR3 sequences; under 30% are singletons. This TCR derives from an adult woman who had mild COVID-19 (a few samples of this study predate the infection). Cell type and time point are not known. The sample taken for sequencing was PBMCs or a T cell subset sorted from them (not recorded which).

The DNA for the CDR3 is TGTGCCAGCAGCTTTCCCGGGACCGGGGAGCTGTTTTTT. Protein: CASSFPGTGELFF. J is TRBJ2-2 and V is TRBV7-9; unclear D gene. The CDR3 contains 13 residues. The ends were cut back, 3 bases at V and 5 bases at J, with 7 bases in the middle. Germline CDR1 SEHNR, CDR2 FQNEAQ (reference sequence).